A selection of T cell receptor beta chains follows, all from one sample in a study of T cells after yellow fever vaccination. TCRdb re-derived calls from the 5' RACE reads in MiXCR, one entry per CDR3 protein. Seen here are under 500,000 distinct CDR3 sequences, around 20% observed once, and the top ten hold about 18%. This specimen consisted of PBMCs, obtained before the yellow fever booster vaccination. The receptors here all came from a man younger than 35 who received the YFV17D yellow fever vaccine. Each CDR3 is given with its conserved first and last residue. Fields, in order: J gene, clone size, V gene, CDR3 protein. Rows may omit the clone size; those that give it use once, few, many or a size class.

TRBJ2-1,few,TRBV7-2,CASSSPTGGYNEQFF
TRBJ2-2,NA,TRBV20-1,CSARDTGVTGELFF
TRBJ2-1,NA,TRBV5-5,CASSGDSLYNEQFF
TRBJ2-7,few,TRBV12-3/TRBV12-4,CASRAQEGHEQYF
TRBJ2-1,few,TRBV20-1,CSARDGGASSYNEQFF
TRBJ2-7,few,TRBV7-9,CASSGTYYEQYF
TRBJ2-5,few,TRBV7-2,CASSLGQGAPQYF
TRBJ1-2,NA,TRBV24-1,CATSESGTHYGYTF
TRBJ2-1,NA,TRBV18,CASSPVSAYNEQFF
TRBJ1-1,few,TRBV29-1,CSVRDGNTEAFF
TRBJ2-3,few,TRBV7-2,CASSLVLDSTDTQYF
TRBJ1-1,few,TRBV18,CASSPDGRNSDTEAFF
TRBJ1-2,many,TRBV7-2,CASSRNQGNYGYTF
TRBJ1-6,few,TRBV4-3,CASSQDSGVYSPLHF
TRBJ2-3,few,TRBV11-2,CASRVGQGYTDTQYF
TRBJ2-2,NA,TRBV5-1,CASSGGSPHTGELFF
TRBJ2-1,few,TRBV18,CASSPQFAAGGPNNEQFF
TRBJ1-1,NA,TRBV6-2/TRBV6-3,CASRYRQGEVTEAFF
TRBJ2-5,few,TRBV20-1,CSASDRDRGTQYF
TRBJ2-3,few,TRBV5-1,CASSLVRSDRGTDTQYF
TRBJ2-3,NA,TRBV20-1,CSLGTSGTDTQYF
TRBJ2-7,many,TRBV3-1,CASSLGGRYEQYF
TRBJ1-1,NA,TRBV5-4,CASSLSEVWNTEAFF
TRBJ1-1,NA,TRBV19,CASSQPVSNTEAFF
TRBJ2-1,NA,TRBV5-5,CASSFLASGWRNEQFF
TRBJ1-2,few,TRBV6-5,CASSTPQGARGYTF
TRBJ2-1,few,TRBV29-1,CSVGKSSYNEQFF
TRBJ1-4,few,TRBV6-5,CASSGPPGTANEKLFF
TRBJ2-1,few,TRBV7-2,CASTTGWGPNEQFF
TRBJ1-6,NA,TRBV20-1,CSAVTGSKLYNSPLHF
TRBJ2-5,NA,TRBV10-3,CAISRGSRTQETQYF
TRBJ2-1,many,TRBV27,CASSLSLAGRNEQFF
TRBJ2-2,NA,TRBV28,CASRGGITNTGELFF
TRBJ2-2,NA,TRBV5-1,CASSRGLYSGELFF
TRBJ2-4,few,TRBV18,CASSPQGKNIQYF
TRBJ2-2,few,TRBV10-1,CASSEFGDTGELFF
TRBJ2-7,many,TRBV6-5,CASRDNYEQYF
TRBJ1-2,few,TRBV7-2,CASSLDRGSYGYTF
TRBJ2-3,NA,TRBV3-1,CASSTRLSTDTQYF
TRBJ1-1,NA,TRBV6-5,CASYRGPEAFF
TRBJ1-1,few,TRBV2,CASFRVGTEAFF
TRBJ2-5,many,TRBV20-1,CSALQLTGVETQYF
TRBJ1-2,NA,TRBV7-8,CASSLLQGAIVYGYTF
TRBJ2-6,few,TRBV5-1,CASTDRDGANVLTF
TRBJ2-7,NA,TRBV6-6,CASSYSKIGTYEQYF
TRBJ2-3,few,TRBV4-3,CASSQEGSRADTQYF
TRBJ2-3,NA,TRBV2,CASSASRGRYSTDTQYF
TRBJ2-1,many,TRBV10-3,CAISEGRSGGNNEQFF
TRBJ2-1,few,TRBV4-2,CASSQERGREQFF
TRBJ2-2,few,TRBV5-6,CASSLSPVDTGELFF